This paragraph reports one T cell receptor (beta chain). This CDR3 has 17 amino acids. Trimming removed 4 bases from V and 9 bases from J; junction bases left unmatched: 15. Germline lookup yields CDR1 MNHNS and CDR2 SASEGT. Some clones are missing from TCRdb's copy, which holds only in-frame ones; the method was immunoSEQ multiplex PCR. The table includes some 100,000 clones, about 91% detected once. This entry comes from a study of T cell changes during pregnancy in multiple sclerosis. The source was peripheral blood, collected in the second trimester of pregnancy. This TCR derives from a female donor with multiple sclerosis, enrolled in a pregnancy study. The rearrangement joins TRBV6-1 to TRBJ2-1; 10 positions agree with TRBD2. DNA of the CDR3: TGTGCCAGCAGTGCCCAACGACTAGCGGGTCCCGATACTGAGCAGTTCTTC. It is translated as CASSAQRLAGPDTEQFF.